This T cell receptor beta chain was found in a study of OX40 agonist ivuxolimab in advanced cancers. In the study overall: The costimulatory receptor OX40 (CD134) was targeted by ivuxolimab, a fully human IgG2 agonistic monoclonal antibody. Intravenous ivuxolimab was administered to patients every 2 weeks at six dose levels: 0.01, 0.1, 0.3, 1.5, 3 and 10 mg/kg. The monotherapy dose-escalation portion (N of about 49 patients) of the phase I ivuxolimab trial is reported in the paper. The purpose of peripheral TCRbeta sequencing was to test whether ivuxolimab changed TCR sequence diversity and led to clonal T-cell expansion. Patients were allowed to have had prior anti-PD-1, anti-PD-L1 or anti-CTLA-4 therapy, and approximately 37% of the dose-escalation patients had been treated with checkpoint inhibitors. In the dose-escalation cohort, around four fifths of patients were male, and the mean age was roughly 56 years with a range of about 20 to 79. Three dose-escalation patients achieved partial responses, one with hepatocellular carcinoma and two with cutaneous melanoma. Of the approximately 54 dose-escalation patients, hepatocellular carcinoma was present in some 19, melanoma in roughly 15, renal cell carcinoma in 9 and head and neck cancer in 9.

The CDR3 spans 15 residues, from the cysteine through the phenylalanine. The only DNA kept is the CDR3, 45 bases in frame from the first base. Patients with autoimmune disease history or receiving systemic immunosuppression were excluded from the trial. Peripheral blood for TCR sequencing was collected from all dose cohorts at baseline, on cycle 4 day 1, and on cycle 7 day 1. Samples came from an open-label, multicenter, first-in-human phase I dose-escalation trial of ivuxolimab. Adults with locally advanced or metastatic melanoma, renal cell carcinoma, hepatocellular carcinoma or head and neck squamous cell carcinoma were enrolled in the trial. CD4+ and CD8+ T cells were sorted separately from peripheral blood before TCR sequencing. The study at large found these results: On average, CD8+ T cells showed more expanded clones than CD4+ T cells after ivuxolimab. Low levels of normalized T-cell clonal expansion were also seen in some patients who did not respond. In the 0.1-3.0 mg/kg groups, partial responders had among the lowest normalized peripheral clonal expansion, particularly in CD8+ T cells. The antigen specificity of the clonally expanded peripheral T cells was not determined. At doses from 0.1 to 3.0 mg/kg, clonal expansion was seen in both CD4+ and CD8+ blood T cells between baseline and week 6.

For this clone: The antigen it recognizes is unknown. Nothing much larger sits one base from this clone, and base qualities are not available.

Genomic DNA was extracted from sorted cells for sequencing of the TCRbeta CDR3 region. The immunoSEQ Assay was used for sequencing of TCRbeta CDR3 regions. TCRdb obtained this table from immuneACCESS and retained in-frame rearrangements with V and J assigned. These tables miss some clones; where compared with another copy, unresolved V genes account for less than half of the shortfall, and the remainder is unexplained. The sample table contains about 61,000 clones; only one count was recorded for over 80% of them. Less than 4% of the sample is held by the ten biggest clonotypes. The clonotype comes from an adult with an advanced solid tumor such as melanoma, head and neck, liver or kidney cancer. The sample here was CD4+ or CD8+ T cells sorted from blood, taken in a trial of the OX40 agonist ivuxolimab. Recombination connected TRBV21-1 to TRBJ2-1. TRBV21-1 represents a pseudogene. The CDR3 reads CATYGLGFVDNEQFF. The bases are TGTGCCACATATGGGTTAGGGTTCGTAGACAATGAGCAGTTCTTC.